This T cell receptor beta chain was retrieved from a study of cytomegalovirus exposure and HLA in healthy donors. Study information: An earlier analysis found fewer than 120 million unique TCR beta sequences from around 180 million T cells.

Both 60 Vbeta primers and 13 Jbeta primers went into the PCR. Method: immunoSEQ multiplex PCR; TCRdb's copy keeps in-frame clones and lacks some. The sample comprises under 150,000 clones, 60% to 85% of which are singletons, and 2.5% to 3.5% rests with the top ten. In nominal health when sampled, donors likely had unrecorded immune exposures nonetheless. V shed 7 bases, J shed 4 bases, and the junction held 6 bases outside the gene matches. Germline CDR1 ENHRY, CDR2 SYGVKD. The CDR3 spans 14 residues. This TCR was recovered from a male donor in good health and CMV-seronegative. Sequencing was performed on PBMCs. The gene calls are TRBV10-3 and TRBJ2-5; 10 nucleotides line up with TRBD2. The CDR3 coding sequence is TGTGCCATCAAGGAGGGACTAGCGATAGAGACCCAGTACTTC. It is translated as CAIKEGLAIETQYF.